This entry lists 15 T cell receptor beta chains sequenced from one sample in a study of read filtering for tumor transcriptome and immune sequencing. Molecular barcoded adaptors covering alpha/delta and beta/gamma chains were used on 400 to 450 ng RNA. MiXCR, run by TCRdb on the reads, gives a single entry per CDR3 protein. The sample lists some 120,000 distinct CDR3 sequences; 13% were seen once. The material sequenced was a population of CD138-negative cells sorted from bone marrow. The receptors stem from a donor at least 40 years old with multiple myeloma.

The chain uses TRBV28 and TRBJ1-5; D remains ambiguous. Looked up from germline, CDR1 is MDHEN and CDR2 is SYDVKM. This CDR3 has 14 residues. V lost 7 bases to trimming and J lost 3 bases, with 13 bases between them. The DNA for the CDR3 is TGTGCCAGCAAGACGGACGGCTACAATCAGCCCCAGCATTTT. Its protein is CASKTDGYNQPQHF.

This clonotype has ten or more counts. V usage is TRBV30 and J usage is TRBJ2-1; 9 bases line up with TRBD2. Germline V gene sequence: CDR1 GTSNPN, CDR2 SVGIG (reference sequence). J was trimmed by 5 bases and V by 0 bases; bases with no gene match: 8. The CDR3 length is 16 residues. In nucleotides, the CDR3 is TGTGCCTGGAGTGTCGGGCTAGCGGGATACGACAATGAGCAGTTCTTC. Translated, it gives CAWSVGLAGYDNEQFF.

This CDR3 is CSARSSGSILEQYF. CDR3 in DNA: TGCAGTGCTCGCTCTAGCGGGAGTATCCTGGAGCAGTACTTC. The rearrangement joins TRBV20-1 to TRBJ2-7; 10 bases agree with TRBD2. This CDR3 comprises 14 residues. Germline CDR1 DFQATT, CDR2 SNEGSKA (reference sequence). The trim removed 5 bases at V and 7 bases at J, leaving 11 bases unmatched.

This chain connects TRBV6-2 or TRBV6-3 to TRBJ2-7; D remains ambiguous. The length of the CDR3 is 12 residues. Germline CDR1 is MNHEY and CDR2 is SVGEGT. The V gene lost 8 bases and the J gene lost 3 bases, with 11 bases spanning the gap. CDR3 sequence: CASSDAYYEQYF. CDR3 nucleotides: TGTGCCAGCTCGGATGCCTACTACGAGCAGTACTTC.

In this sample, this clonotype turned up many times. V is TRBV6-1 and J is TRBJ1-4, with unresolved D. Germline V CDR1 and CDR2: MNHNS, SASEGT. Trimming removed 8 bases from V and 3 bases from J, with 10 bases in between. The CDR3 runs to 13 residues. CDR3: CASAGEANEKLFF. The CDR3 DNA sequence: TGTGCCAGCGCCGGGGAGGCTAATGAAAAACTGTTTTTT.

This clonotype was seen at least ten times. J is TRBJ2-7 and V is TRBV11-1; D perhaps matches TRBD2 (5 bases). Trimming shortened V by 0 bases and J by 2 bases, and 8 bases separated the two germline ends. Germline assignment: CDR1 SGHAT and CDR2 FQDESV (reference sequence). The CDR3 is made up of 14 amino acids. The chain's CDR3 is CASSLAGKPYEQYF. The CDR3 DNA follows: TGTGCCAGCAGCTTAGCCGGGAAACCCTACGAGCAGTACTTC.

The rearrangement uses TRBV5-1 and TRBJ2-3; 11 nucleotides line up with TRBD2. The J segment lost 5 bases and the V segment lost 4 bases, leaving 9 bases of the junction unmatched. There are 16 residues in the CDR3. Per germline, CDR1 SGHRS and CDR2 YFSETQ. The CDR3 loop reads CASSISTSGVGDTQYF. As DNA, the CDR3 is TGCGCCAGCAGCATATCGACTAGCGGGGTTGGAGATACGCAGTATTTT.

This clonotype was counted many times. The chain uses TRBV7-2 and TRBJ2-1; TRBD2 matches 14 bases. This CDR3 contains 17 residues. Germline CDR1 and CDR2: SGHTA and FQGNSA. Losses at the gene ends were 1 base for V and 7 bases for J; bases not matched to a gene: 6. The CDR3 spells CASSLGGLAGVRNEQFF. The CDR3, as DNA: TGTGCCAGCAGCTTAGGGGGACTAGCGGGAGTCAGGAATGAGCAGTTCTTC.

This clonotype was picked up many times. The chain couples TRBV9 to TRBJ2-1; TRBD2 matches at 11 bases. Germline values: CDR1 SGDLS, CDR2 YYNGEE. The CDR3 runs to 16 residues. V trimming: 1 base; J trimming: 5 bases; junction bases outside the gene matches: 5. The CDR3 loop reads CASSVSAGLADNEQFF. The DNA for the CDR3 is TGTGCCAGCAGCGTATCTGCGGGACTAGCGGACAATGAGCAGTTCTTC. The full variable domain, in which reference TRBV9 and TRBJ2-1 provide the parts outside the CDR3, is DSGVTQTPKHLITATGQRVTLRCSPRSGDLSVYWYQQSLDQGLQFLIQYYNGEERAKGNILERFSAQQFPDLHSELNLSSLELGDSALYFCASSVSAGLADNEQFFGPGTRLTVL.

The chain uses TRBV7-8 and TRBJ2-4, with D perhaps matching TRBD1 or TRBD2 (5 bases each). The CDR3 runs 13 residues. In germline, CDR1 is SGHVS, CDR2 FQNEAQ. The V and J ends lost 0 bases and 8 bases respectively, with 8 bases between them. CDR3 bases: TGTGCCAGCAGCTTAGCTTTGGGGGACATTCAGTACTTC. This encodes CASSLALGDIQYF. Together with reference TRBV7-8 and TRBJ2-4, the CDR3 gives the full variable domain: GAGVSQSPRYKVAKRGQDVALRCDPISGHVSLFWYQQALGQGPEFLTYFQNEAQLDKSGLPSDRFFAERPEGSVSTLKIQRTQQEDSAVYLCASSLALGDIQYFGAGTRLSVL.

This clonotype has ten or more counts. The rearrangement uses TRBV6-5 and TRBJ2-6; D ambiguous. The CDR3 is 13 amino acids. The V and J ends lost 6 bases and 0 bases respectively, with 3 bases between them. Germline V gene lookup returns CDR1 MNHEY and CDR2 SVGAGI. Here the CDR3 reads CASRPSGANVLTF. In nucleotides, the CDR3 is TGTGCCAGCAGACCCTCTGGGGCCAACGTCCTGACTTTC.

This clonotype was counted many times. This rearrangement joins TRBV28 to TRBJ1-5, with unresolved D. Germline V gene data show CDR1 as MDHEN and CDR2 as SYDVKM. The CDR3 is made up of 14 amino acids. Trimming shortened V by 6 bases and J by 2 bases, and 11 bases separated the two germline ends. The CDR3 protein is CASSPNGGNQPQHF. The CDR3 nucleotides read TGTGCCAGCAGCCCCAACGGGGGCAATCAGCCCCAGCATTTT.

At least ten counts were recorded for this clonotype. This sequence joins TRBV20-1 and TRBJ1-5, with 8 bases that match TRBD1. The CDR3 totals 16 residues. V shed 6 bases and J 3 bases; nucleotides not matched to a gene: 13. CDR1 and CDR2 (germline): DFQATT, SNEGSKA (reference sequence). The CDR3 bases are TGCAGTGCCGCCAGCCGACAGGGGCCGGCCAATCAGCCCCAGCATTTT. It is translated as CSAASRQGPANQPQHF.

This chain links TRBV12-3 or TRBV12-4 with TRBJ2-7; D possibly uses TRBD1 or TRBD2 (5 bases each). The V gene lost 4 bases and the J gene lost 4 bases, with 14 bases spanning the gap. This CDR3 contains 14 residues. The chain's CDR3 is CASSSNHGGYEQYF. DNA of the CDR3: TGTGCCAGCAGTTCAAACCATGGGGGATACGAGCAGTACTTC.

In this sample, this clonotype turned up a few times. J is TRBJ1-5 and V is TRBV7-9; no clear D gene. Deletions cut 1 base from V and 5 bases from J, with 3 bases between. Germline CDR1 and CDR2: SEHNR and FQNEAQ (reference sequence). This CDR3 comprises 12 residues. The CDR3 is CASSLEYQPQHF. DNA for the CDR3: TGTGCCAGCAGCTTAGAGTATCAGCCCCAGCATTTT.